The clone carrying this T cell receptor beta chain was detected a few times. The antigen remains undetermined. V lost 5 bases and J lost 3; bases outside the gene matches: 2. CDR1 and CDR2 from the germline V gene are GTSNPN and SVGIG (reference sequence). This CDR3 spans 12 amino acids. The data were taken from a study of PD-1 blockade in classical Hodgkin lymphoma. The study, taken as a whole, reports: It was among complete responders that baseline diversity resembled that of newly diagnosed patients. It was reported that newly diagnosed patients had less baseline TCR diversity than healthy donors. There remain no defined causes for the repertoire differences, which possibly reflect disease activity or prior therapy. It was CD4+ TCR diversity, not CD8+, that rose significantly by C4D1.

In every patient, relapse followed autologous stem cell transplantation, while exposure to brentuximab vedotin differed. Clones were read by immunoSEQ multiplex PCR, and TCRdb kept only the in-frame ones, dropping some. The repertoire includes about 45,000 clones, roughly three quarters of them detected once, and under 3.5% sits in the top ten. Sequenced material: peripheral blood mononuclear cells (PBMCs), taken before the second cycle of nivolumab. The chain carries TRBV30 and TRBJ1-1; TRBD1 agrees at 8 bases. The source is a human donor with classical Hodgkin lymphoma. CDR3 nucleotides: TGTGCCTGGGAACAGGGGGACACTGAAGCTTTCTTT. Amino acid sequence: CAWEQGDTEAFF.